This T cell receptor beta chain was documented in a study of blood T cell repertoires in COVID-19. Those who participated ranged in age from roughly 18 to 100 years and resided in 20 to 30 US areas. The recovered donors of Cohort 3 showed two negative PCRs, clearance, or symptom resolution. Source study methods: For nucleated cells, counts were estimated from reference gene primer amplification. Data came from immunoSEQ multiplex PCR; TCRdb stores just in-frame clones and leaves some out. That table furnishes V, J and clone size, whereas the DNA furnished D and trimming. The sample consists of about 250,000 clones, just over 90% of them appearing once. V shed 1 base and J shed 5 bases, with 8 bases lying between them. CDR3 length: 13 residues.

This chain uses TRBV12-3 or TRBV12-4 with TRBJ1-2; D remains unclear. The receptor comes from a woman aged 18-30 years who had recovered from COVID-19. The material sequenced was PBMCs or T cells enriched from blood (not recorded which). In DNA, the CDR3 is TGTGCCAGCAGTTTAGTGGGGAGTTATGGCTACACCTTC. Encoded protein: CASSLVGSYGYTF.